This TCR beta chain was identified during a study of T-cell reconstitution after alpha-beta-depleted transplantation in children. The CDR3 covers 12 residues. V was trimmed by 4 bases and J by 7 bases, leaving 10 bases between them. Unique molecular identifiers were used in preparing the TCRbeta library. TCRdb independently ran MiXCR on the PCR reads; one entry per CDR3 protein. The sample carries 250,000 to 350,000 distinct CDR3 sequences, roughly 9.5% recorded once. This specimen consisted of PBMCs from the stem cell graft donor, obtained from the stem cell graft. The V call is TRBV12-3 or TRBV12-4, the J call TRBJ1-1; D is uncertain. The receptor comes from a human donor who donated a stem cell graft to a child with SCID. CDR3 residues: CASSSIRVEAFF. Here the CDR3 DNA reads TGTGCCAGCAGTTCGATCCGAGTTGAAGCTTTCTTT.